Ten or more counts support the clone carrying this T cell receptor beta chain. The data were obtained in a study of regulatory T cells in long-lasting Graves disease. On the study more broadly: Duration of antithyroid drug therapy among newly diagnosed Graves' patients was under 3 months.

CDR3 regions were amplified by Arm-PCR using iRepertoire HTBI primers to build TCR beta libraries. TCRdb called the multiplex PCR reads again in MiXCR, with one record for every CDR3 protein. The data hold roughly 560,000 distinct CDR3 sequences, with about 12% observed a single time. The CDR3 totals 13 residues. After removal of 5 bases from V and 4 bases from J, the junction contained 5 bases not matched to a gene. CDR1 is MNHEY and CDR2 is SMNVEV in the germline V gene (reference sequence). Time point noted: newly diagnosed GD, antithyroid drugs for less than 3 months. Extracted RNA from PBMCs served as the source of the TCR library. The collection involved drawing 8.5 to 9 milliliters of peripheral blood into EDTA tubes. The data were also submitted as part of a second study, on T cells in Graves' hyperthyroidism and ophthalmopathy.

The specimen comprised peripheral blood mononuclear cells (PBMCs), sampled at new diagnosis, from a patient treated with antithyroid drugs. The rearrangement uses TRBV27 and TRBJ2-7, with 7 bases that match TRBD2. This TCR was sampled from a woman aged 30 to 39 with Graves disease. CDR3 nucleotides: TGTGCCAGCAGTATCACTAGCGCTTACGAGCAGTACTTC. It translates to CASSITSAYEQYF.